A selection of T cell receptor beta chains follows, all from one sample in a study of blood T cell repertoires in COVID-19. Assay: immunoSEQ multiplex PCR; the TCRdb copy retains only in-frame clones and omits some. This table holds about 170,000 clones, around 80% found once. Sequenced material: PBMCs or T cells enriched from blood (not recorded which). The receptors originated from a woman aged 65 to 85 in a cohort exposed to, infected with or recovered from COVID-19 (not recorded which). The CDR3 runs from the conserved cysteine through the conserved F or W.

v_call,j_call,cdr3_length,cdr3_aa
TRBV6-6,TRBJ1-3,13,CASRTGAGNTIYF
TRBV28,TRBJ2-1,13,CASRGDNGRSKFF
TRBV3-1/TRBV3-2,TRBJ2-3,13,CASTAGATDTQYF
TRBV5-4,TRBJ1-2,13,CASRGTGAYGYTF
TRBV20-1,TRBJ2-1,10,CSAGSNEQFF
TRBV2,TRBJ2-2,18,CASSNGLAGGTNTGELFF
TRBV28,TRBJ1-6,13,CASSSLYNSPLHF
TRBV5-1,TRBJ2-7,14,CASSFTGTGNEQYF
TRBV27,TRBJ1-2,16,CASSLFPTESGYGYTF
TRBV6-2/TRBV6-3,TRBJ1-5,14,CASSYATVNQPQHF
TRBV10-3,TRBJ1-5,13,CASHRGQEQPQHF
TRBV2,TRBJ2-5,16,CASSEGLAGGWETQYF
TRBV5-4,TRBJ2-7,12,CASSRDTYEQYF
TRBV19,TRBJ1-6,14,CASSVRGRDSPLHF
TRBV7-9,TRBJ2-6,15,CASSFSTGELDVLTF
TRBV12-5,TRBJ1-5,15,CASALGASSNQPQHF
TRBV10-3,TRBJ1-3,14,CAINGHISGNTIYF
TRBV7-8,TRBJ2-1,16,CASTRRISGREAEQFF
TRBV6-5,TRBJ2-1,15,CASRPKGASYNEQFF
TRBV5-1,TRBJ1-2,15,CASSTSSTGEHGYTF
TRBV24-1,TRBJ1-5,13,CATSGQGYQPQHF
TRBV14,TRBJ1-1,12,CASSQWEGRAFF
TRBV6-4,TRBJ2-5,19,CASSDSWDRGLLLQETQYF
TRBV11-3,TRBJ2-7,15,CASSSPGASGDEQYF
TRBV20-1,TRBJ2-5,18,CSAGGLTTARGRQETQYF
TRBV11-2,TRBJ1-1,15,CASSAGLSRNTEAFF
TRBV6-6,TRBJ1-2,8,CAAGGYTF
TRBV5-6,TRBJ2-1,15,CASSLFSGGHNEQFF
TRBV10-3,TRBJ2-7,14,CAISAPGVTYEQYF
TRBV19,TRBJ1-2,16,CASSTGMTGRNYGYTF
TRBV15,TRBJ1-4,16,CATSPRSPGVGEKLFF
TRBV3-1/TRBV3-2,TRBJ1-5,16,CASSQGQGRNNQPQHF
TRBV2,TRBJ1-5,13,CASRLVGDQPQHF
TRBV9,TRBJ2-5,13,CASSVAAGGTQYF
TRBV6-2/TRBV6-3,TRBJ1-1,13,CASSYQGGTEAFF
TRBV18,TRBJ2-1,13,CASSPEQPNEQFF
TRBV5-4,TRBJ1-6,17,CASSSSNTGGWNSPLHF
TRBV20-1,TRBJ2-1,14,CSASRARSSDEQFF
TRBV7-6,TRBJ1-1,14,CASSLKGQGSEAFF
TRBV19,TRBJ2-2,13,CASTRQNTGELFF
TRBV4-1,TRBJ2-2,18,CASSQVSGGIVRAGELFF
TRBV7-2,TRBJ2-3,13,CASSFPLVGTQYF
TRBV11-2,TRBJ2-1,16,CASSWGGGGPYNEQFF
TRBV10-1,TRBJ1-1,16,CASSFGTGDLNTEAFF
TRBV7-9,TRBJ2-4,16,CASSLGGQGTKNIQYF
TRBV6-4,TRBJ1-1,14,CASSERGRNTEAFF
TRBV6-6,TRBJ1-5,16,CASTSSGQGLGQPQHF
TRBV5-1,TRBJ2-1,16,CASSLSGGPLGNEQFF
TRBV28,TRBJ1-2,13,CASRGDRGYGYTF
TRBV7-9,TRBJ1-1,15,CASSSRTGTYTEAFF
TRBV28,TRBJ1-5,15,CASSEQSFSNQPQHF
TRBV5-1,TRBJ2-2,15,CASSLDNLDTGELFF
TRBV20-1,TRBJ2-7,15,CSASRYLAGTYEQYF
TRBV5-1,TRBJ2-5,13,CASSSLYQETQYF